Listed here is a single TCR beta chain. Its antigen is unknown. Profiling relied on immunoSEQ multiplex PCR, and the TCRdb table lists in-frame clones only, not all of them. The sample yields around 82,000 clones, around 76% seen once. The sample originates from a study of radiotherapy plus CTLA-4 blockade in lung cancer. About the study: Objective responses occurred in 18% of patients; around 31% had disease control.

The germline V gene has CDR1 MDHEN and CDR2 SYDVKM. The CDR3 has 14 amino acids. Findings of the study overall: Among blood TCR repertoires after radiotherapy plus ipilimumab, tumor-derived clones expanded.

The sequenced sample was peripheral blood, obtained from a patient treated with radiotherapy plus ipilimumab. This clonotype was obtained from a human donor with non-small cell lung cancer whose response to radiotherapy plus ipilimumab could not be evaluated. Some clones in this sample may be carry-over from other donors' samples. This chain connects TRBV28 to TRBJ2-5; D is uncertain. The last part of the DNA fits TRBJ2-7 better; the J call may be wrong. CDR3 DNA sequence: TGTGCCAGCAGTTTGTGGCAGTCAGACTACGAGCAGTACTTC. Translating it yields CASSLWQSDYEQYF.